This TCR beta chain appears in the sequencing data of a study of post-analysis software for immune sequencing data. Overall study results and limits: Significantly lower normalized Chao1 diversity was found in patients with multiple sclerosis relative to controls. With F measure, samples from one preparation batch clustered together strongly. Among four to six TRBV segments more frequent in patients than controls were TRBV5-6, TRBV5-1 and TRBV20-1.

V was clipped by 0 bases and J by 5 bases; unmatched bases: 6. Germline loops: CDR1 LNHNV, CDR2 YYDKDF (reference sequence). The CDR3 is 16 residues long. This clonotype was counted a few times. Its specificity is unknown. Built from TCR beta cDNA, the libraries had unique molecular identifiers in them. It was from roughly 0.93 to 9.6 million T cells that some 470,000 cDNA molecules came. One entry per CDR3 protein, called by TCRdb with MiXCR from the PCR reads. The sample lists 800,000 to 950,000 distinct CDR3 sequences; roughly half were seen once. This TCR came from a girl aged 10 to 17 with multiple sclerosis. The sample comprised blood. J is TRBJ2-5 and V is TRBV15, with 10 bases aligning to TRBD2. CDR3 loop: CATSRDVLAGVETQYF. CDR3 sequence (DNA): TGTGCCACCAGCAGAGATGTCCTAGCGGGGGTCGAGACCCAGTACTTC.